This T cell receptor beta chain is drawn from a study of blood T cell repertoires in COVID-19. Study overall: PBMCs, B-cell-depleted T cells, or T cells were the source of the cDNA or gDNA that made up the material.

J gave up 6 bases and V 3 bases, and 7 bases lay outside the gene matches. Per the germline V gene, CDR1 is GTSNPN and CDR2 is SVGIG (reference sequence). This CDR3 comprises 14 residues. Clones were read by immunoSEQ multiplex PCR, and TCRdb kept only the in-frame ones, dropping some. The sample lists roughly 120,000 clones, less than 85% occurring once. The sample taken for sequencing was peripheral blood. This chain connects TRBV30 to TRBJ2-2, with 7 bases lining up with TRBD2. The origin of this receptor is a man younger than 40 with acute or convalescent COVID-19. The CDR3 DNA reads as TGTGCCTGGAGCCAACGGGGGAGGGCCGGGGAGCTGTTTTTT. Its translation: CAWSQRGRAGELFF.